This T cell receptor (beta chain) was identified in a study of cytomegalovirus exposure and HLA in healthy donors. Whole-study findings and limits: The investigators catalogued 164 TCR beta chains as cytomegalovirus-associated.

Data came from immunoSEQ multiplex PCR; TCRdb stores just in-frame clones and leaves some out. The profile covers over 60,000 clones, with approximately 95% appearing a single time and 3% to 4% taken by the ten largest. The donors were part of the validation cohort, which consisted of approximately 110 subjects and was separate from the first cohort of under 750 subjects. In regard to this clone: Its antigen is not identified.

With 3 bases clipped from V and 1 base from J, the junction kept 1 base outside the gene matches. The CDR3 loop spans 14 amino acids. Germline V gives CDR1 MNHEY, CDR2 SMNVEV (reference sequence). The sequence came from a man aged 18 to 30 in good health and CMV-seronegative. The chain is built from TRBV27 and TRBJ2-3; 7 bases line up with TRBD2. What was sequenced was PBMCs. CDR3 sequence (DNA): TGTGCCAGCAGTTTTGCGGGGGGCACAGATACGCAGTATTTT. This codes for CASSFAGGTDTQYF.